This T cell receptor (beta chain) came from a study of STAT5B mutations in CD4+ large granular lymphocyte leukemia. The V end lost 1 base, the J end lost 5 bases, and 2 bases lay between the germline ends. In germline, CDR1 is MNHNS, CDR2 SASEGT. CDR3 size: 11 residues. A note on this clone: This CDR3 is also generated by other DNA sequences in the sample.

Some clones are missing from TCRdb's copy, which holds only in-frame ones; the method was immunoSEQ multiplex PCR. Altogether roughly 48,000 clones are present, roughly three quarters being singletons, with the ten largest covering approximately 1.5%. The chain is built from TRBV6-1 and TRBJ2-5, with D uncertain. This receptor was identified in a human donor in good health. Sequences were obtained from CD4+ T cells from blood buffy coats. The CDR3 DNA reads as TGTGCCAGCAGTGAAGGCGAGACCCAGTACTTC. This sequence encodes CASSEGETQYF.